This T cell receptor beta chain was sequenced for a study of identical twins. This clonotype was seen more than once but under ten times. Per the germline V gene, CDR1 is SGDLS and CDR2 is YYNGEE. CDR3 length equals 15 residues. Trimming removed 0 bases from V and 2 bases from J, with 10 bases in between. Template switching (which added a universal primer site) was used, and cDNA carried unique molecular identifiers. TCRdb recomputed calls from the 5' RACE reads with MiXCR, one row per CDR3 protein. The sample contains hundreds of thousands of distinct CDR3 sequences, roughly a tenth of which appear only once. Donors were all healthy Caucasians.

The TCR was taken from a woman aged 18 to 35 in good health. The sequenced material came from memory (CD45RO+) T cells sorted from blood. V usage is TRBV9 and J usage is TRBJ2-3, with D tentatively TRBD2 (6 bases). The CDR3 reads CASSVGDWHTDTQYF. In nucleotides, the CDR3 is TGTGCCAGCAGCGTAGGGGACTGGCACACAGATACGCAGTATTTT. The full variable domain, its missing parts supplied by reference TRBV9 and TRBJ2-3, is DSGVTQTPKHLITATGQRVTLRCSPRSGDLSVYWYQQSLDQGLQFLIQYYNGEERAKGNILERFSAQQFPDLHSELNLSSLELGDSALYFCASSVGDWHTDTQYFGPGTRLTVL.